What follows is one TCR beta chain and its context. The record originates from a study of blood T cell repertoires in COVID-19. Using immunoSEQ multiplex PCR, the repertoire was profiled, and TCRdb retains in-frame clones only, with some absent. The table records 5,500 to 6,500 clones, 88% of them present only once. The CDR3 length is 16 residues. In germline, CDR1 is SGHRS, CDR2 YFSETQ. V trimming: 3 bases; J trimming: 0 bases; junction bases outside the gene matches: 5. The J gene is TRBJ2-2, the V gene TRBV5-1; 7 bases are shared with TRBD2. The clonotype comes from a human donor in a cohort sampled during active COVID-19. Sequencing was carried out using peripheral blood. The CDR3 protein is CASSYASGTNTGELFF. DNA for the CDR3: TGCGCCAGCAGCTATGCTAGCGGAACGAACACCGGGGAGCTGTTTTTT.